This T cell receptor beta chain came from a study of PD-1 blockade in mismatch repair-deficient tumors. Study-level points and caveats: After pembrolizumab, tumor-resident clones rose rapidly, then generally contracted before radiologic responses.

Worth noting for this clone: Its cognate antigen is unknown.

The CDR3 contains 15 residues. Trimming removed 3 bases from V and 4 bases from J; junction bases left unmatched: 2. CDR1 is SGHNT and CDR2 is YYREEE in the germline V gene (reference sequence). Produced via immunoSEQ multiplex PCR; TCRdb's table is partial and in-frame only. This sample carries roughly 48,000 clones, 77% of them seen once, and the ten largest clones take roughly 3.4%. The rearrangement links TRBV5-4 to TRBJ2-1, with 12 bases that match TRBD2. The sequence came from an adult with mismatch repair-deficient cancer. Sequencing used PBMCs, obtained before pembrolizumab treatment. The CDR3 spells CASSSGLAGYNEQFF. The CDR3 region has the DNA TGTGCCAGCAGCTCGGGACTAGCGGGTTACAATGAGCAGTTCTTC.